Given below is one TCR beta chain in context. This sample is part of a study of blood T cell repertoires in COVID-19. Trimming left V 0 bases short and J 0 bases short, with 13 bases between. Germline V gives CDR1 SQVTM, CDR2 ANQGSEA. The CDR3 spans 16 residues. TCRdb's copy holds only in-frame clones and misses some; the assay was immunoSEQ multiplex PCR. The sample includes some 340,000 clones, about four fifths of them seen just once. Sequencing was done on a sample of peripheral blood. The chain recombines TRBV29-1 with TRBJ2-3, with a tentative D call TRBD2 (6 bases). The TCR sequence derives from a man younger than 45 with active or convalescent COVID-19. This chain's CDR3 is CSVEDGASASTDTQYF. CDR3 sequence (DNA): TGCAGCGTTGAAGATGGAGCTAGCGCGAGCACAGATACGCAGTATTTT.